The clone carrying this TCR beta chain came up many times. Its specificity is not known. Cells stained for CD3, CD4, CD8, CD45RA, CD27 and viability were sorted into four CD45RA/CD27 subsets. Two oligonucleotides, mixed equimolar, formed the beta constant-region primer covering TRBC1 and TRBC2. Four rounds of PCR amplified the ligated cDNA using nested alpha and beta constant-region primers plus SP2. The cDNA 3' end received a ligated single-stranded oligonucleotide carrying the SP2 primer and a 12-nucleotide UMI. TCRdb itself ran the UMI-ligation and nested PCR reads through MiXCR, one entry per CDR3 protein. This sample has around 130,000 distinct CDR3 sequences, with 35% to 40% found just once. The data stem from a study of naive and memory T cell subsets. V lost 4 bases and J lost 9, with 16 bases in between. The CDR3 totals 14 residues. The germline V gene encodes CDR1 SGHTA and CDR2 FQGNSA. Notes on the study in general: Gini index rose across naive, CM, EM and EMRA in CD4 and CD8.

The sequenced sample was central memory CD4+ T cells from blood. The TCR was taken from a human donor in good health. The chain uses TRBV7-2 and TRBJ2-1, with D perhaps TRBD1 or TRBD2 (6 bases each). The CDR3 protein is CASSSVGGRSEQFF. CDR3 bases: TGTGCCAGCAGCTCCGTAGGGGGGAGGAGTGAGCAGTTCTTC.